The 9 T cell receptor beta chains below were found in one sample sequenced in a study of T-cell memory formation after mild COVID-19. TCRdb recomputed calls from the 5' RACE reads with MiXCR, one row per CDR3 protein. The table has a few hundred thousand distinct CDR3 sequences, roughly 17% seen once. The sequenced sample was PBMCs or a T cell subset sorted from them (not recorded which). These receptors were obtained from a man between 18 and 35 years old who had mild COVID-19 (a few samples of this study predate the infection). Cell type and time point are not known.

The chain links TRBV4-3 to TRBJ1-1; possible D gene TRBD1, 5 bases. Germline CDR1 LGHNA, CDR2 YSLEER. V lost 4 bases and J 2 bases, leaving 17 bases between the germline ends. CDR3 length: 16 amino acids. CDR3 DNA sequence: TGCGCCAGCAGCCGCCACTTGGGGGGTGTAAACACTGAAGCTTTCTTT. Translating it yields CASSRHLGGVNTEAFF.

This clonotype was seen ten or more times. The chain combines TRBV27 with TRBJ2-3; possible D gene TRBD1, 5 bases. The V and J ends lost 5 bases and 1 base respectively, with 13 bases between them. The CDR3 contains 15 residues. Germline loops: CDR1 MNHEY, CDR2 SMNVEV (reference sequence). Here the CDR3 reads CASSAPGWGTDTQYF. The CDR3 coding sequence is TGTGCCAGCAGTGCCCCAGGGTGGGGCACAGATACGCAGTATTTT.

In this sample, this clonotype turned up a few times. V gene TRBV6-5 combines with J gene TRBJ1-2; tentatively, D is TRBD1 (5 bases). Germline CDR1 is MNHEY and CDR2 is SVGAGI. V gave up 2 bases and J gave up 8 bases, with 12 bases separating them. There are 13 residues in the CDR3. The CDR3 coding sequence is TGTGCCAGCAGTTACGGCCAGGGCCGGGGCTACACCTTC. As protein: CASSYGQGRGYTF.

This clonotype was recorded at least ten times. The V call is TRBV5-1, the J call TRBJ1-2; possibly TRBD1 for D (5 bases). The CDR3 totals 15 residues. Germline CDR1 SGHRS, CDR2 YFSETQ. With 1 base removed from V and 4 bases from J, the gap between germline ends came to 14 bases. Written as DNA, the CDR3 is TGCGCCAGCAGCTTGCTTGAGGAGGGGAGCTATGGCTACACCTTC. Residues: CASSLLEEGSYGYTF.

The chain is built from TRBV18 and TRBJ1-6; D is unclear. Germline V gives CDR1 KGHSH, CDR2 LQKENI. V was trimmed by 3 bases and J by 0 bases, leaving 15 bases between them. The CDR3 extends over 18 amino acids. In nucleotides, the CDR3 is TGTGCCAGCTCACCCACCTCAGTTCGGAGCTCCTATAATTCACCCCTCCACTTT. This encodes CASSPTSVRSSYNSPLHF. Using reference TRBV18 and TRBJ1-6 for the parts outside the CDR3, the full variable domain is NAGVMQNPRHLVRRRGQEARLRCSPMKGHSHVYWYRQLPEEGLKFMVYLQKENIIDESGMPKERFSAEFPKEGPSILRIQQVVRGDSAAYFCASSPTSVRSSYNSPLHFGNGTRLTVT.

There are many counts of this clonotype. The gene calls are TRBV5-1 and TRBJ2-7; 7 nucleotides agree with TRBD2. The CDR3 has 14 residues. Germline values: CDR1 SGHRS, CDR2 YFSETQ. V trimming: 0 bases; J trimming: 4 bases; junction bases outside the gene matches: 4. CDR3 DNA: TGCGCCAGCAGCTTGGCCGCTAGCGGATACGAGCAGTACTTC. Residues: CASSLAASGYEQYF.

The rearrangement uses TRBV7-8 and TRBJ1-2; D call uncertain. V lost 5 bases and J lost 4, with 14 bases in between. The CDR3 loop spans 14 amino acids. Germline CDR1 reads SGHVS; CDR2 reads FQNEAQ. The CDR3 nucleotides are TGTGCCAGCAGCCCGGCCGCATTCCGCTATGGCTACACCTTC. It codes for CASSPAAFRYGYTF.

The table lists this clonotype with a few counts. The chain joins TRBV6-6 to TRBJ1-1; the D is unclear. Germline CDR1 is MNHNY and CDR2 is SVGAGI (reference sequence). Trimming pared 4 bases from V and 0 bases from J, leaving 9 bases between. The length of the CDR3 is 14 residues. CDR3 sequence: CASSFGSMNTEAFF. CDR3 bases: TGTGCCAGCAGTTTTGGGTCGATGAACACTGAAGCTTTCTTT.

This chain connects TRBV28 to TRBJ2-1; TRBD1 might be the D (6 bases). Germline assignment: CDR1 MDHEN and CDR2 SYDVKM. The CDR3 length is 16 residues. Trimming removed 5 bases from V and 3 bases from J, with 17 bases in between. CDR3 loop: CASSLTGTWGYNEQFF. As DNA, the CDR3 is TGTGCCAGCAGTCTCACCGGGACATGGGGCTACAATGAGCAGTTCTTC.